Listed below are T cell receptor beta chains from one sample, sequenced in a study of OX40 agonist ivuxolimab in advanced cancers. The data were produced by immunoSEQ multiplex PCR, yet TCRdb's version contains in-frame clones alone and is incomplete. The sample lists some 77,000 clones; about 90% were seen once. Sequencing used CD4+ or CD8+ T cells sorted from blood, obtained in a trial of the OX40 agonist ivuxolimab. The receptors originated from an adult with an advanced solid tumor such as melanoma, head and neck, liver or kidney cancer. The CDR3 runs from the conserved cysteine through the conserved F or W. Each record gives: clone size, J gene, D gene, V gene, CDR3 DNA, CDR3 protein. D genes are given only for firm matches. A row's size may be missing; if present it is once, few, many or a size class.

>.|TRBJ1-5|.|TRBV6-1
TGTGCCAGCAGTGAAGCCAGACAGTATAGCAATCAGCCCCAGCATTTT
CASSEARQYSNQPQHF
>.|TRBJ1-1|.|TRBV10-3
TGTGCCATCAGTGAGAGTCCAGCGGACACTGAAGCTTTCTTT
CAISESPADTEAFF
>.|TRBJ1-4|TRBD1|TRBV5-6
TGTGCCAGCAGCTCGCCGCAGGGGGAAGGGGAAAAACTGTTTTTT
CASSSPQGEGEKLFF
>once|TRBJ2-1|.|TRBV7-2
TGTGCCAGCAGCTTAGCCCCTGTGAGTGGTGAGCAGTTCTTC
CASSLAPVSGEQFF
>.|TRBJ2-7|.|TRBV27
TGTGCCAGCAGTTTATGGGGGTCGTCCGAGCAGTACTTC
CASSLWGSSEQYF
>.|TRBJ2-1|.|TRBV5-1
TGCGCCAGCAGCGGGAGCCGAGGGTTGAGCTCCTACAATGAGCAGTTCTTC
CASSGSRGLSSYNEQFF
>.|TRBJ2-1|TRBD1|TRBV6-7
TGTGCCAGCAGTTCACAGGGGAGCTCCTACAATGAGCAGTTCTTC
CASSSQGSSYNEQFF
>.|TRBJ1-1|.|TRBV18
TGTGCCAGCTCACCGGAGGGGGGAAGTGGGACTGAAGCTTTCTTT
CASSPEGGSGTEAFF
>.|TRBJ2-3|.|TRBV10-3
TGTGCCATCCTGGCTCCTCCCCAGAATACGCAGTATTTT
CAILAPPQNTQYF
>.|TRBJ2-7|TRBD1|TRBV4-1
TGCGCCAGCAGCCTAGGACAGGGGTCCTACGAGCAGTACTTC
CASSLGQGSYEQYF
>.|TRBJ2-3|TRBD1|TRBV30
TGTGCCTGTAGCCCGGGACAGTTGACAGATACGCAGTATTTT
CACSPGQLTDTQYF
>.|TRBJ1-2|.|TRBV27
TGTGCCAGCGGGGAGACACGGACCTTTGCCTCTGGCTACACCTTC
CASGETRTFASGYTF
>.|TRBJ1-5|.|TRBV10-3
TGTGCCAGCAGTCCTACGTACAATCAGCCCCAGCATTTT
CASSPTYNQPQHF
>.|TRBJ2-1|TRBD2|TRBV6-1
TGTGCCAGCAGACCCGGGACTAGCGGGAGCAATGAGCAGTTCTTC
CASRPGTSGSNEQFF
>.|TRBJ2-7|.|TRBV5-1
TGCGCCAGCAGCCCGAGGGGGGAGACCAACGAGCAGTACTTC
CASSPRGETNEQYF
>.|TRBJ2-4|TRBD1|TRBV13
TGTGCCAGCAGCTTCGGTCGGGGACAGATAGCCAAAAACATTCAGTACTTC
CASSFGRGQIAKNIQYF
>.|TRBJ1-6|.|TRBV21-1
TGTGCCAGCAAGGACACCAGCTCCTATAATTCACCCCTCCACTTT
CASKDTSSYNSPLHF
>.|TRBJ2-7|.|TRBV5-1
TGCGCCAGCAGCTGGGGGGGCAGCAATAACTACGAGCAGTACTTC
CASSWGGSNNYEQYF
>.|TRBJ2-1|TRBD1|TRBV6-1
TGTGCCAGCAGTGCACCGGGACAGGGGGCATTAAGTGAGCAGTTCTTC
CASSAPGQGALSEQFF
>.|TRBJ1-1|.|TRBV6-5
TGTGCCAGCAGTTACAGCCACAGGGACACTGAAGCTTTCTTT
CASSYSHRDTEAFF
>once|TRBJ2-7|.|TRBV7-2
TGTGCCAGCAGCTCCGCCTACGAGCAGTACTTC
CASSSAYEQYF
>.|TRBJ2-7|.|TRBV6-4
TGTGCCAGCATCCTAACGGGACCCACCAAAATCTACGAGCAGTACTTC
CASILTGPTKIYEQYF
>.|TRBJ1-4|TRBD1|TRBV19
TGTGCCAGTAGTCCTCGGGACAGTCATAATGAAAAACTGTTTTTT
CASSPRDSHNEKLFF
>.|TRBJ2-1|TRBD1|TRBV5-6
TGTGCCAGCGGGGGACAGGGGGGCAATGAGCAGTTCTTC
CASGGQGGNEQFF
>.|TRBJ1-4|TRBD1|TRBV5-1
TGCGCCAGCAGCCCCGGACAGGGGGCTACCCGAAATGAAAAACTGTTTTTT
CASSPGQGATRNEKLFF
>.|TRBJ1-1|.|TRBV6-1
TGTGCCAGCCTACAGGGCCTGAACACTGAAGCTTTCTTT
CASLQGLNTEAFF
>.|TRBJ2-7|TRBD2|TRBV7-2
TGTGCCAGCAGACGGGGGGGCGGGAACTACGAGCAGTACTTC
CASRRGGGNYEQYF
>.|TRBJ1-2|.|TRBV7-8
TGTGCCAGCAGCTTAGCAAGAGATGGACTGGGAAATAACTATGGCTACACCTTC
CASSLARDGLGNNYGYTF
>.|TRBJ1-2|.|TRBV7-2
TGTGCCAGCAGCTTAGCCAGCTATGGCTACACCTTC
CASSLASYGYTF
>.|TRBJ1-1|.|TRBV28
TGTGCCAGCAGTTTAGGGGGCCAGAACACTGAAGCTTTCTTT
CASSLGGQNTEAFF
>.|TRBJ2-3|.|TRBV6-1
TGTGCCAGCAGTGAACTGACAGAGTCACAGTTTTTT
CASSELTESQFF
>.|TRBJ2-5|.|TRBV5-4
TGTGCCAGCAGCTTGGTGACAGGACAAGAGACCCAGTACTTC
CASSLVTGQETQYF
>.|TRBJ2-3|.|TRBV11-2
TGTGCCAGCAGCTTAGGGACACTCAGCGCTACAGATACGCAGTATTTT
CASSLGTLSATDTQYF
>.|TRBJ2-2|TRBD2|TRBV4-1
TGCGCCAGCAGCCCAGGAGCGGGGGATGGCCCCGGGGAGCTGTTTTTT
CASSPGAGDGPGELFF
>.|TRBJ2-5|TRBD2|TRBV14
TGTGCCAGCAGCCGGAGCGGGGGGGCCATAGGAGAGACCCAGTACTTC
CASSRSGGAIGETQYF
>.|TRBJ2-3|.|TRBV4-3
TGCGCCAGCAGCCAAGGGGGCAGAGGTACTAGCACAGATACGCAGTATTTT
CASSQGGRGTSTDTQYF
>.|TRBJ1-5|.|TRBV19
TGTGCCAGTAGAGGGGAATTGAGCAATCAGCCCCAGCATTTT
CASRGELSNQPQHF
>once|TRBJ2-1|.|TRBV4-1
TGCGCCAGCAGCCGAGGGGCTTATCCAACGAATGAGCAGTTCTTC
CASSRGAYPTNEQFF
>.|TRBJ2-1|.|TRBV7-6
TGTGCCAGCAGCTTAGGGCCAGGGGGGTACAATGAGCAGTTCTTC
CASSLGPGGYNEQFF
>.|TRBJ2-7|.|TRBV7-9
TGTGCCAGCAGCCGAGACCCACACGAGCAGTACTTC
CASSRDPHEQYF
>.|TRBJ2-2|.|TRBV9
TGTGCCAGCAGCGTAAGAGGCGGCGGGGAGCTGTTTTTT
CASSVRGGGELFF
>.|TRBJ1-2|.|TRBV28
TGTGCCAGCAAGGGACCGTTCTATGGCTACACCTTC
CASKGPFYGYTF
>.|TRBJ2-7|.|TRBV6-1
TGTGCCAGCACGTGGCTATCCTACGAGCAGTACTTC
CASTWLSYEQYF
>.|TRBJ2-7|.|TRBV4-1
TGCGCCAGCAGCATCGCCGGGACATCGCCCTACGAGCAGTACTTC
CASSIAGTSPYEQYF
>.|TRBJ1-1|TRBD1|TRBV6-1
TGTGCCAGCGGACAGGGTCTGAACACTGAAGCTTTCTTT
CASGQGLNTEAFF